The sequence of this TCR beta chain was determined in a study of tumor-infiltrating lymphocytes in primary liver carcinoma. A constant-region primer primed TCR beta cDNA synthesis from 450 to 550 ng of total RNA. It was through three nested multiplex PCR rounds of slightly modified ARM-PCR that TCR beta libraries arose. Using its own MiXCR run on the multiplex PCR reads, TCRdb lists one record per CDR3 protein. The sample has tens of thousands of distinct CDR3 sequences; over 60% are singletons. Study findings and constraints: Tumors reached a significantly greater top-250-clone fraction than blood did (p = 0.039).

Unsorted bulk tissue (about 18-32 mg) underwent RNA and DNA co-extraction. Through surgical resection, the patients' primary liver carcinoma was treated. The study found over 90% viable tumor cells in every tumor sample. Notes on this clonotype: Antigen: not known. A read error may account for a junction end that differs from germline.

The TCR sequence derives from a man between 35 and 55 years old with primary liver carcinoma and hepatitis B virus infection. Source material: liver tumor tissue from sampling region 5. The sample's subset: tumor region T5, tumor centre.

The CDR3 protein is CASSGQVEGETQYF. The CDR3, as DNA: TGTGCCAGCAGTGGGCAGGTGGAGGGGGAGACCCAGTACTTT. This rearrangement joins TRBV11-1 to TRBJ2-5, with D tentatively TRBD1 or TRBD2 (6 bases each). Germline-derived CDR1 and CDR2 are SGHAT and FQDESV (reference sequence). The CDR3 consists of 14 residues.